This T cell receptor beta chain was captured by sequencing in a study of T cell changes during pregnancy in multiple sclerosis. Germline V gene lookup returns CDR1 MDHEN and CDR2 SYDVKM. This CDR3 contains 15 residues. The trim removed 5 bases at V and 8 bases at J, leaving 12 bases unmatched. Profiled with immunoSEQ multiplex PCR; TCRdb holds only in-frame clones, not every one. The data contain around 60,000 clones, 80% to 95% of them singletons. The specimen was peripheral blood, collected in the third trimester of pregnancy. This clonotype was sampled from a female donor in good health, enrolled as a control in a pregnancy study. The chain uses TRBV28 and TRBJ1-2, with TRBD1 matching over 9 bases. The CDR3 spells CASSQTLRDRAGYTF. The CDR3 nucleotides read TGTGCCAGCAGTCAAACACTCCGGGACAGGGCCGGCTACACCTTC.